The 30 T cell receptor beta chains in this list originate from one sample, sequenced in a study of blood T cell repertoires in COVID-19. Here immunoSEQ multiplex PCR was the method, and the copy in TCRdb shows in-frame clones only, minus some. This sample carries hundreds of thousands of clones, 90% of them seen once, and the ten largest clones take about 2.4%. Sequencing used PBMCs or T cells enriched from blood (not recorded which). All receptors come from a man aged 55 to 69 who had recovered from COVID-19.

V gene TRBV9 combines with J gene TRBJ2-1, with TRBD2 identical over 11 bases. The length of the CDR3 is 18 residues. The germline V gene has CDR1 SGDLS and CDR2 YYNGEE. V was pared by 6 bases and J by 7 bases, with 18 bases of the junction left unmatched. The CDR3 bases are TGTGCCAGCACCGAACCTGGAGTAGCGGGAGGGATGGGGAATGAGCAGTTCTTC. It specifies CASTEPGVAGGMGNEQFF. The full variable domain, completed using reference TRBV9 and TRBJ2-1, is DSGVTQTPKHLITATGQRVTLRCSPRSGDLSVYWYQQSLDQGLQFLIQYYNGEERAKGNILERFSAQQFPDLHSELNLSSLELGDSALYFCASTEPGVAGGMGNEQFFGPGTRLTVL.

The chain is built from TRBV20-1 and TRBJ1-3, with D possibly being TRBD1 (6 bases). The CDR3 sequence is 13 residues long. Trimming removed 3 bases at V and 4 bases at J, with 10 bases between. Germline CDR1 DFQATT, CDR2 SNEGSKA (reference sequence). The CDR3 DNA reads TGCAGTGCTAGTAGGGGGTTCGGAAACACCATATATTTT. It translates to CSASRGFGNTIYF.

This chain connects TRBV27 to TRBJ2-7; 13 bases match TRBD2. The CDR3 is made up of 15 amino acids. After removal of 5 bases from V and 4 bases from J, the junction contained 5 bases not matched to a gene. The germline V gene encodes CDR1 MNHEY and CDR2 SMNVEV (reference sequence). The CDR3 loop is CASSTGTSGEYEQYF. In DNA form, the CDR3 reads TGTGCCAGCAGTACCGGGACTAGCGGGGAGTACGAGCAGTACTTC.

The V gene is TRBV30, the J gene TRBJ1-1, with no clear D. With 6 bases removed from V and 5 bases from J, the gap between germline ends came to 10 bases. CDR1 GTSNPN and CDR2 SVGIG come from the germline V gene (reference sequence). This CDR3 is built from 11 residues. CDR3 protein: CACQERTEAFF. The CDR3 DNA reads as TGTGCCTGTCAAGAGCGAACTGAAGCTTTCTTT.

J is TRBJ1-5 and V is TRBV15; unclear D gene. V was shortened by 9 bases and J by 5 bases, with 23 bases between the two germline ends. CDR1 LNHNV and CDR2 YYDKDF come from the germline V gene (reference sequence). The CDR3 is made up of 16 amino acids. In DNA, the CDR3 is TGTGCCACGCGACGCGATCTTCAGGCAATCGATCAGCCCCAGCATTTT. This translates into CATRRDLQAIDQPQHF.

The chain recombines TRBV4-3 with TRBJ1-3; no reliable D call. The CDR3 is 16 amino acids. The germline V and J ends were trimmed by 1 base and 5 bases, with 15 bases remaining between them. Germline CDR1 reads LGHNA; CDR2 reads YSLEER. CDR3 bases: TGCGCCAGCAGCCAAGTCATGGCAGAGGGCCGAAACACCATATATTTT. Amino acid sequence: CASSQVMAEGRNTIYF.

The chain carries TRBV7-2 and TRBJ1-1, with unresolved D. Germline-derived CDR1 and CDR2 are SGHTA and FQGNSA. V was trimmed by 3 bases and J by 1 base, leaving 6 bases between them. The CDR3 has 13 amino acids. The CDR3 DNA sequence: TGTGCCAGCAGCTTTGGAGAGAACACTGAAGCTTTCTTT. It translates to CASSFGENTEAFF.

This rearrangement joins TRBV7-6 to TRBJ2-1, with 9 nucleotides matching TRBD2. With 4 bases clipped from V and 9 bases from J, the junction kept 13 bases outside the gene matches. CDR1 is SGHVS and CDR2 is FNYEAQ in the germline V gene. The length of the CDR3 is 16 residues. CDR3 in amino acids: CASSYLGGRALGEQFF. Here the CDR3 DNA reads TGTGCCAGCAGCTACTTGGGCGGGAGGGCCCTAGGTGAGCAGTTCTTC.

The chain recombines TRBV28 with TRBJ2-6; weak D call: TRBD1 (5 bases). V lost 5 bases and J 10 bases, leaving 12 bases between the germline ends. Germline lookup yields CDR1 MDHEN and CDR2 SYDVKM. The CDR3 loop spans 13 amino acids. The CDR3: CASSTRTSNVLTF. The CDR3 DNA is TGTGCCAGCAGTACCCGGACATCTAACGTCCTGACTTTC.

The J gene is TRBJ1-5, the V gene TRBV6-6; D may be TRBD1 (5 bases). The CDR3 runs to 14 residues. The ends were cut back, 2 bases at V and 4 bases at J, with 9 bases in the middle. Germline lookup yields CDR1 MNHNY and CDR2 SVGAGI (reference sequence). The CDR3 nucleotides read TGTGCCAGCAGTTACATGGAGGGGAATCAGCCCCAGCATTTT. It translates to CASSYMEGNQPQHF.

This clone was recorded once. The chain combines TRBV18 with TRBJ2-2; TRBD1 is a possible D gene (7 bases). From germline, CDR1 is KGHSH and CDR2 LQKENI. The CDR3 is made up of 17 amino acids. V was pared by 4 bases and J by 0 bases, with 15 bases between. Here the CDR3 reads CASSRRGDRTNTGELFF. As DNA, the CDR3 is TGTGCCAGCTCACGCAGGGGGGACAGAACGAACACCGGGGAGCTGTTTTTT.

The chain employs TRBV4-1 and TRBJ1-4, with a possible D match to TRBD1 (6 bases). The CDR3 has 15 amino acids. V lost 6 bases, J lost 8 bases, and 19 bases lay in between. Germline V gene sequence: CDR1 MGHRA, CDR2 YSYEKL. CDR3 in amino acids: CASSHLGGAAEKLFF. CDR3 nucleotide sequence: TGCGCCAGCAGTCACCTCGGGGGGGCGGCGGAAAAACTGTTTTTT.

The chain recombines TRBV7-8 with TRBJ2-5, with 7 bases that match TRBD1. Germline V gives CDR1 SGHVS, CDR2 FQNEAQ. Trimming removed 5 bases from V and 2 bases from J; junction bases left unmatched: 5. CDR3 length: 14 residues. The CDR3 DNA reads TGTGCCAGCAGCCTAGGGACAGTGCAAGAGACCCAGTACTTC. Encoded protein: CASSLGTVQETQYF. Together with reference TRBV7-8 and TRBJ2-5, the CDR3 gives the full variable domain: GAGVSQSPRYKVAKRGQDVALRCDPISGHVSLFWYQQALGQGPEFLTYFQNEAQLDKSGLPSDRFFAERPEGSVSTLKIQRTQQEDSAVYLCASSLGTVQETQYFGPGTRLLVL.

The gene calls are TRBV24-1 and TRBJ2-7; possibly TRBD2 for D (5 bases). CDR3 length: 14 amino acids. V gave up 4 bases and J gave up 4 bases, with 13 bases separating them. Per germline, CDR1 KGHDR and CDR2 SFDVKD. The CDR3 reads CATSDSIRGYEQYF. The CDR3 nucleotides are TGTGCCACCAGTGACTCGATCCGAGGGTACGAGCAGTACTTC.

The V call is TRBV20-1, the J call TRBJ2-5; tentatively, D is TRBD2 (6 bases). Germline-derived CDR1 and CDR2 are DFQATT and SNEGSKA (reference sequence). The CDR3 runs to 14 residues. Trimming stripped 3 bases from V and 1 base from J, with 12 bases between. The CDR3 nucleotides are TGCAGTGCTAGTTTGGGACTTAGCCAAGAGACCCAGTACTTC. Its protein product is CSASLGLSQETQYF.

As DNA, the CDR3 is TGTGCCAGCAGCTTACGGGAACTAGCGTTCAAAAACATTCAGTACTTC. Protein: CASSLRELAFKNIQYF. This chain uses TRBV7-2 with TRBJ2-4; 7 bases are shared with TRBD2. The V and J ends lost 2 bases and 3 bases, in that order; junction bases with no gene match: 7. Germline values: CDR1 SGHTA, CDR2 FQGNSA. The CDR3 covers 16 residues.

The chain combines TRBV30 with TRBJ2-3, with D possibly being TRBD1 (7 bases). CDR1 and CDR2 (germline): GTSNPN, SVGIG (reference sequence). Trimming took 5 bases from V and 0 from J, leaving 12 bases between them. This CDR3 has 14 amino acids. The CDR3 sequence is CAWARGVSTDTQYF. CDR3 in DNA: TGTGCCTGGGCCAGGGGGGTTAGCACAGATACGCAGTATTTT. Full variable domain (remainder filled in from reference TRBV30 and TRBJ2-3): SQTIHQWPATLVQPVGSPLSLECTVEGTSNPNLYWYRQAAGRGLQLLFYSVGIGQISSEVPQNLSASRPQDRQFILSSKKLLLSDSGFYLCAWARGVSTDTQYFGPGTRLTVL.

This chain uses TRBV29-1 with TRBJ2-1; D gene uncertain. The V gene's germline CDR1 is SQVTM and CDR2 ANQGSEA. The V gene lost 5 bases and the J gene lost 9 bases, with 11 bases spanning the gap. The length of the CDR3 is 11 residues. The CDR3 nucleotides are TGCAGCGTTCCCCTGGCTTTTGAGCAGTTCTTC. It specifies CSVPLAFEQFF.

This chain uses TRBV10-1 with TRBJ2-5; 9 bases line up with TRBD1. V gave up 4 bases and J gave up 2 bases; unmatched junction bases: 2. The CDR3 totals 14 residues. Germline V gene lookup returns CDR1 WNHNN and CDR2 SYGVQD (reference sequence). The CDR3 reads CASSGTGDQETQYF. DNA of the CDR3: TGCGCCAGCAGTGGGACAGGGGATCAAGAGACCCAGTACTTC.

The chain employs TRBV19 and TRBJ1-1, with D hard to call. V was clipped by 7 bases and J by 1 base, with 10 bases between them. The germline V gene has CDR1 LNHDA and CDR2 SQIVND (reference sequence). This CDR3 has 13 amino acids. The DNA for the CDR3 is TGTGCCAGTACCCAGGCGCGGAACACTGAAGCTTTCTTT. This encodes CASTQARNTEAFF.

The CDR3 region has the DNA TGTGCCAGCAGCCAGACAGGGATTACTGAAGCTTTCTTT. Translated, it gives CASSQTGITEAFF. The V call is TRBV3-1 (or the pseudogene TRBV3-2), the J call TRBJ1-1, with 7 bases fitting TRBD1. Per the germline V gene, CDR1 is LGHDT and CDR2 is YNNKEL (reference sequence). V shed 3 bases and J 5 bases; nucleotides not matched to a gene: 3. This CDR3 is 13 amino acids long.

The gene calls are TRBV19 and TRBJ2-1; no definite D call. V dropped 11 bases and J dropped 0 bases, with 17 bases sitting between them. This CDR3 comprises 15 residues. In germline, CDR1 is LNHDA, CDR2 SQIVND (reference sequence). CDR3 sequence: CACRPGSSSYNEQFF. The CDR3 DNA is TGTGCCTGTCGACCCGGGTCAAGCTCCTACAATGAGCAGTTCTTC.

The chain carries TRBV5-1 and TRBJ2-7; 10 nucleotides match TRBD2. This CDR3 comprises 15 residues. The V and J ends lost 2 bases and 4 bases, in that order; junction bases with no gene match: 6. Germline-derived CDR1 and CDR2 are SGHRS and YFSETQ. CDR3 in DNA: TGCGCCAGCAGCTTTAGCGGGGGGAGTCAGTACGAGCAGTACTTC. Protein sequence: CASSFSGGSQYEQYF. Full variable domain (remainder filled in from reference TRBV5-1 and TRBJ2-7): KAGVTQTPRYLIKTRGQQVTLSCSPISGHRSVSWYQQTPGQGLQFLFEYFSETQRNKGNFPGRFSGRQFSNSRSEMNVSTLELGDSALYLCASSFSGGSQYEQYFGPGTRLTVT.

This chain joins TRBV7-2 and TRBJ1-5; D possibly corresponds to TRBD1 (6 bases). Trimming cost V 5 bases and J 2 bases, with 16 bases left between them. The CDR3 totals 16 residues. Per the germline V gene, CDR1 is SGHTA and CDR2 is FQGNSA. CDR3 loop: CASSRTGGAGNQPQHF. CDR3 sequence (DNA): TGTGCCAGCAGCCGGACCGGGGGGGCTGGCAATCAGCCCCAGCATTTT.

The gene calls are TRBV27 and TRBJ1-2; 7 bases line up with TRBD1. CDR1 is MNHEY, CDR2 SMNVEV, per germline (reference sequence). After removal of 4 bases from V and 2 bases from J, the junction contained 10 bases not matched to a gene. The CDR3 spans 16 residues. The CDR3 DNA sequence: TGTGCCAGCAGTTCATTGGGACAGCCCGGGAACTATGGCTACACCTTC. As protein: CASSSLGQPGNYGYTF.

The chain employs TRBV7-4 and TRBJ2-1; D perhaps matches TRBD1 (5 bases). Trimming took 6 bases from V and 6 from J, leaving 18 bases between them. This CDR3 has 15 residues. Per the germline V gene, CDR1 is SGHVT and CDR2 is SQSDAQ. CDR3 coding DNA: TGTGCCAGCAGTCCCTATACAGGAGAGGTCAATGAGCAGTTCTTC. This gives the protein CASSPYTGEVNEQFF.

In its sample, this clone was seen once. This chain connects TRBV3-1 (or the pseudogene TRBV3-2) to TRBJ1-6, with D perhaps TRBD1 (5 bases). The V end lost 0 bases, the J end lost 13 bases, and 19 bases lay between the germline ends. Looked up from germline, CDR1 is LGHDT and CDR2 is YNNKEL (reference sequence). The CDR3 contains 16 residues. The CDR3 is CASSQDVPAKTDPLHF. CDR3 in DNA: TGTGCCAGCAGCCAAGATGTACCCGCAAAGACAGATCCCCTCCACTTT.

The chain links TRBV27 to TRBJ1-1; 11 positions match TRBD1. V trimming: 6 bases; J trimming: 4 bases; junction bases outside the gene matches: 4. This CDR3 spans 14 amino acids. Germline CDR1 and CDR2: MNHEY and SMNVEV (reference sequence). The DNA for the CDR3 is TGTGCCAGCAGCCGCGGACAGGGGGCCACTGAAGCTTTCTTT. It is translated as CASSRGQGATEAFF.

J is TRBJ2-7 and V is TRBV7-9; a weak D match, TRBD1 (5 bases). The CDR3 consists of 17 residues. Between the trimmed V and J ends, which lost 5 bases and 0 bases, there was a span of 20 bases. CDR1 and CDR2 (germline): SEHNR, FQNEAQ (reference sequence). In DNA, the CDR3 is TGTGCCAGCAGCCAATTGCCATCAGGGTCCCCCTCCTACGAGCAGTACTTC. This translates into CASSQLPSGSPSYEQYF. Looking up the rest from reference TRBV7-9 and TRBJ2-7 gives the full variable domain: DTGVSQNPRHKITKRGQNVTFRCDPISEHNRLYWYRQTLGQGPEFLTYFQNEAQLEKSRLLSDRFSAERPKGSFSTLEIQRTEQGDSAMYLCASSQLPSGSPSYEQYFGPGTRLTVT.

In nucleotides, the CDR3 is TGTGCCAGCAGTCGAGGGACAGGGCGTGAAAAACTGTTTTTT. This encodes CASSRGTGREKLFF. This chain uses TRBV6-5 with TRBJ1-4, with 9 bases lining up with TRBD1. Losses at the gene ends were 5 bases for V and 7 bases for J; bases not matched to a gene: 5. The CDR3 contains 14 residues. Germline CDR1 reads MNHEY; CDR2 reads SVGAGI.